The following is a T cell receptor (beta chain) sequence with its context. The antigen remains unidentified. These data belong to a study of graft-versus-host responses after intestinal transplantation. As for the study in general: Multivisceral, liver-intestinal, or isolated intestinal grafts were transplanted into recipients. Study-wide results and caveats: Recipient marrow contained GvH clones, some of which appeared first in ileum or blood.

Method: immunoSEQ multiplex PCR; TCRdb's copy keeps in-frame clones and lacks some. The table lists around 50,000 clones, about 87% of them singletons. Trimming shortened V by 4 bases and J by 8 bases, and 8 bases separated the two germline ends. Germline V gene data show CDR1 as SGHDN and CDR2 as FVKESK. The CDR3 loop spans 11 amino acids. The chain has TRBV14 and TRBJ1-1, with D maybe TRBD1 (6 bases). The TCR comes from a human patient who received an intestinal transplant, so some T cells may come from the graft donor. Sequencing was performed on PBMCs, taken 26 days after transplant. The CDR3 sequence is CASSLGTEAFF. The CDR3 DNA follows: TGTGCCAGCAGCCTAGGGACAGAAGCTTTCTTT.